This T cell receptor (beta chain) was observed in a study of blood T cell repertoires in COVID-19. On the study more broadly: Both acute and convalescent COVID-19 samples were obtained from the United States, Italy and Spain.

CDR1 and CDR2 from the germline V gene are SEHNR and FQNEAQ (reference sequence). Trimming stripped 3 bases from V and 10 bases from J, with 16 bases between. The length of the CDR3 is 14 residues. The method was immunoSEQ multiplex PCR; TCRdb's version includes in-frame clones alone and lacks a portion of them. The table lists around 100,000 clones, around four fifths of them singletons. Specimen: peripheral blood. The TCR originated in a man aged 50-60 years with active or convalescent COVID-19. The chain recombines TRBV7-9 with TRBJ2-1; tentative D call: TRBD2 (6 bases). For the CDR3, the DNA is TGTGCCAGCAGCTTCGGGACTCAGAGTGAAGAGCAGTTCTTC. It encodes CASSFGTQSEEQFF.